This T cell receptor beta chain stems from a study of T cells in Graves' hyperthyroidism and ophthalmopathy. Researchers amplified the TCR beta CDR3 regions from RNA transcripts. The HTBI primer set served for first-round RT-PCR of the TCR CDR3. TCRdb called the multiplex PCR reads again in MiXCR, with one record for every CDR3 protein. The sample lists about half a million distinct CDR3 sequences, roughly 20% occurring once. The germline V gene has CDR1 MNHEY and CDR2 SMNVEV (reference sequence). This CDR3 is built from 15 residues. Clinical symptoms, serum thyroxine, TRAb, thyroid ultrasound and orbital computed tomography informed diagnoses. Notes on this clonotype: Germline and junction disagree at one end, which may indicate a read error.

The sequencing sample was made of blood. The source of this sequence is a man between 18 and 35 years old with Graves' hyperthyroidism. This chain links TRBV27 with TRBJ2-7; D call uncertain. The CDR3 DNA is TGTGCCAGCAGTTTATCGAAAGTGGCCTCCTACGATCAGTACTTC. Protein product: CASSLSKVASYDQYF.